The next 23 T cell receptor beta chains were all read from a single sample in a study of early T cells in non-severe SARS-CoV-2 infection. Using its own MiXCR run on the 5' RACE reads, TCRdb lists one record per CDR3 protein. Of roughly 35,000 distinct CDR3 sequences listed, approximately 4.1% are singletons. Sample: whole blood. These receptors were collected from an adult who was a healthcare worker with PCR-confirmed SARS-CoV-2 infection or an uninfected control (not recorded which).

In this sample, this clonotype turned up many times. The genes are TRBV27 and TRBJ1-1, with D perhaps TRBD1 (5 bases). In germline, CDR1 is MNHEY, CDR2 SMNVEV (reference sequence). The CDR3 loop spans 16 amino acids. V dropped 1 base and J dropped 0 bases, with 12 bases sitting between them. Here the CDR3 reads CASSLYTGQMNTEAFF. The DNA for the CDR3 is TGTGCCAGCAGTTTATATACAGGTCAAATGAACACTGAAGCTTTCTTT.

This clonotype appeared many times. The chain combines TRBV7-9 with TRBJ1-4; maybe TRBD1 (5 bases). Germline-derived CDR1 and CDR2 are SEHNR and FQNEAQ (reference sequence). Deletions cut 6 bases from V and 0 bases from J, with 14 bases between. The CDR3 contains 16 residues. Written as DNA, the CDR3 is TGTGCCAGCAGTCCTGCGGACACCCCAACTAATGAAAAACTGTTTTTT. It codes for CASSPADTPTNEKLFF. Full variable domain (remainder filled in from reference TRBV7-9 and TRBJ1-4): DTGVSQNPRHKITKRGQNVTFRCDPISEHNRLYWYRQTLGQGPEFLTYFQNEAQLEKSRLLSDRFSAERPKGSFSTLEIQRTEQGDSAMYLCASSPADTPTNEKLFFGSGTQLSVL.

This clonotype was detected ten times or more. This chain links TRBV4-3 with TRBJ2-2, with a possible D match to TRBD2 (5 bases). The CDR3 extends over 17 amino acids. Germline CDR1 is LGHNA and CDR2 is YSLEER. V lost 0 bases, J lost 1 base, and 12 bases lay in between. Written as DNA, the CDR3 is TGCGCCAGCAGCCAAGACCCCCCTAGCAGGAACACCGGGGAGCTGTTTTTT. The encoded protein is CASSQDPPSRNTGELFF.

This clonotype showed up many times. J is TRBJ2-2 and V is TRBV6-5; tentatively, D is TRBD1 (5 bases). CDR1 is MNHEY and CDR2 is SVGAGI in the germline V gene. V gave up 6 bases and J gave up 1 base, with 9 bases separating them. CDR3 length: 14 amino acids. In DNA form, the CDR3 reads TGTGCCAGCAGCCCGACAGAGAACACCGGGGAGCTGTTTTTT. Translating it yields CASSPTENTGELFF.

This clonotype was recorded a few times. The chain uses TRBV7-9 and TRBJ2-1; TRBD2 might be the D (5 bases). The V end lost 1 base, the J end lost 8 bases, and 12 bases lay between the germline ends. The CDR3 has 14 residues. Germline V CDR1 and CDR2: SEHNR, FQNEAQ (reference sequence). CDR3 coding DNA: TGTGCCAGCAGCTTAGTGAGGGAGATCGATGAGCAGTTCTTC. It is translated as CASSLVREIDEQFF.

This clonotype was seen repeatedly, ten times or more. The chain links TRBV20-1 to TRBJ2-7; 11 bases align to TRBD2. The CDR3 totals 17 residues. The J segment lost 1 base and the V segment lost 5 bases, leaving 13 bases of the junction unmatched. CDR1 and CDR2 from the germline V gene are DFQATT and SNEGSKA (reference sequence). DNA for the CDR3: TGCAGTGCTCTCTCCCAGATAACTAGCGGGAGTTCCTACGAGCAGTACTTC. Protein product: CSALSQITSGSSYEQYF.

The V gene is TRBV12-3 or TRBV12-4, the J gene TRBJ2-6, with unresolved D. Trimming left V 2 bases short and J 1 base short, with 3 bases between. The CDR3 consists of 14 residues. In DNA form, the CDR3 reads TGTGCCAGCAGTTTATATTCTGGGGCCAACGTCCTGACTTTC. Its translation is CASSLYSGANVLTF.

This clonotype has at least ten counts. The V and J genes are TRBV28 and TRBJ2-2; 9 positions agree with TRBD1. This CDR3 has 18 amino acids. CDR1 MDHEN and CDR2 SYDVKM come from the germline V gene. The ends lost 3 bases at V and 1 base at J; junction bases unmatched: 9. CDR3: CASSFIPRTGENTGELFF. CDR3 sequence (DNA): TGTGCCAGCAGTTTTATCCCGCGGACAGGGGAGAACACCGGGGAGCTGTTTTTT.

This clonotype was found many times. The genes are TRBV18 and TRBJ1-1; 7 positions agree with TRBD1. Trimming took 3 bases from V and 11 from J; bases not matched to a gene: 15. This CDR3 has 15 residues. The germline CDR1 and CDR2 sequences are KGHSH and LQKENI. CDR3: CASSPTGTAWGGAFF. In DNA form, the CDR3 reads TGTGCCAGCTCACCCACCGGGACAGCCTGGGGAGGGGCTTTCTTT.

This clonotype has at least ten counts. The chain employs TRBV7-3 and TRBJ2-3; 10 bases are a match to TRBD1. With V trimmed by 5 bases and J by 4 bases, 3 bases remained unmatched. The CDR3 loop spans 14 amino acids. Germline assignment: CDR1 SGHTA and CDR2 FQGTGA. The CDR3 DNA is TGTGCCAGCAGCCCCGGACAGGGGGCAGATACGCAGTATTTT. This sequence encodes CASSPGQGADTQYF.

The V and J genes are TRBV29-1 and TRBJ2-2; D gene ambiguous. Trimming removed 6 bases from V and 6 bases from J, with 11 bases in between. The CDR3 extends over 12 amino acids. The V gene's germline CDR1 is SQVTM and CDR2 ANQGSEA. The CDR3 sequence is CSVPEDSGELFF. DNA of the CDR3: TGCAGCGTGCCCGAGGATTCCGGGGAGCTGTTTTTT.

This clonotype was observed at least ten times. This rearrangement joins TRBV20-1 to TRBJ2-7, with TRBD1 matching 9 bases. Germline lookup yields CDR1 DFQATT and CDR2 SNEGSKA (reference sequence). V dropped 3 bases and J dropped 4; count of bases not matched to a gene: 13. The CDR3 contains 16 residues. Here the CDR3 reads CSARGTGQGNGYEQYV. DNA for the CDR3: TGCAGTGCTAGGGGGACTGGACAGGGGAATGGGTACGAGCAGTACGTC.

This clonotype showed up just a few times. The J gene is TRBJ1-6, the V gene TRBV18; 8 bases agree with TRBD1. The CDR3 runs to 14 residues. Germline-derived CDR1 and CDR2 are KGHSH and LQKENI. V dropped 3 bases and J dropped 8; count of bases not matched to a gene: 3. Here the CDR3 reads CASSPMDRDSPLHF. The CDR3 DNA follows: TGTGCCAGCTCACCTATGGACAGGGATTCACCCCTCCACTTT.

This clonotype was seen at least ten times. The chain recombines TRBV30 with TRBJ1-2; D unresolved. Germline CDR1 is GTSNPN and CDR2 is SVGIG (reference sequence). The germline V and J ends were trimmed by 8 bases and 6 bases, with 10 bases remaining between them. The CDR3 has 10 amino acids. The CDR3 protein is CAVTRDGYTF. CDR3 coding DNA: TGTGCCGTCACGAGAGATGGCTACACCTTC.

This clonotype came up many times. DNA of the CDR3: TGCAGCGTCGGTACTAGCGGGAGATTCGATGAGCAGTTCTTC. Translating it yields CSVGTSGRFDEQFF. The chain links TRBV29-1 to TRBJ2-1, with 11 bases that match TRBD2. Trimming took 6 bases from V and 8 from J; bases not matched to a gene: 9. Germline-derived CDR1 and CDR2 are SQVTM and ANQGSEA. The CDR3 consists of 14 residues.

The chain is built from TRBV20-1 and TRBJ2-3; D might be TRBD1 or TRBD2, each matching 5 bases. Germline CDR1 DFQATT, CDR2 SNEGSKA (reference sequence). V gave up 6 bases and J gave up 0 bases, with 16 bases separating them. The CDR3 consists of 15 residues. The CDR3 is CSANPRELSTDTQYF. The DNA of the CDR3 is TGCAGTGCCAATCCCAGGGAGCTAAGCACAGATACGCAGTATTTT.

This clonotype was observed at least ten times. The J gene is TRBJ2-2, the V gene TRBV7-3; 11 nucleotides line up with TRBD2. The germline gives CDR1 SGHTA, CDR2 FQGTGA. The CDR3 extends over 23 amino acids. V shed 2 bases and J 2 bases; nucleotides not matched to a gene: 22. The CDR3 reads CASSLFVRSGLAGRIFNTGELFF. CDR3 in DNA: TGTGCCAGCAGCTTATTCGTAAGGTCCGGACTAGCGGGCCGCATTTTTAACACCGGGGAGCTGTTTTTT.

This clonotype was observed many times. The V gene is TRBV7-9, the J gene TRBJ2-3, with D possibly TRBD1 on 5 matching bases. CDR1 and CDR2 (germline): SEHNR, FQNEAQ (reference sequence). The length of the CDR3 is 13 residues. With 5 bases removed from V and 5 bases from J, the gap between germline ends came to 11 bases. The CDR3 loop reads CASSPAGQDTQYF. CDR3 nucleotides: TGTGCCAGCAGCCCCGCAGGGCAAGATACGCAGTATTTT.

The chain combines TRBV20-1 with TRBJ2-1; TRBD2 aligns across 7 bases. The CDR3 covers 15 residues. Trimming cost V 2 bases and J 2 bases; bases outside gene matches: 6. CDR1 and CDR2 from the germline V gene are DFQATT and SNEGSKA (reference sequence). CDR3 DNA sequence: TGCAGTGCTAGAAGGAAACTAGCGACCTACAATGAGCAGTTCTTC. This gives the protein CSARRKLATYNEQFF.

This clonotype was recorded at least ten times. The chain employs TRBV6-6 and TRBJ1-1, with 7 positions matching TRBD1. The CDR3 has 17 residues. The trim removed 7 bases at V and 0 bases at J, leaving 14 bases unmatched. The germline V gene encodes CDR1 MNHNY and CDR2 SVGAGI (reference sequence). CDR3 coding DNA: TGTGCCAGCACCAGAACACCCCTTACAGGGGTGAACACTGAAGCTTTCTTT. It specifies CASTRTPLTGVNTEAFF.

The chain couples TRBV2 to TRBJ2-1; no clear D. The CDR3 spans 13 residues. Germline V CDR1 and CDR2: SNHLY, FYNNEI. V gave up 4 bases and J gave up 3 bases, with 7 bases separating them. CDR3 sequence (DNA): TGTGCCAGCAGTGCCGACAACTACAATGAGCAGTTCTTC. It translates to CASSADNYNEQFF.

Judged by abundance, this clonotype is medium-sized. The J gene is TRBJ1-5, the V gene TRBV12-3 or TRBV12-4; maybe TRBD1 (6 bases). V lost 2 bases and J 3 bases, leaving 11 bases between the germline ends. CDR3 length equals 15 residues. Here the CDR3 DNA reads TGTGCCAGCAGTTTACTTGGACAGAACAATCAGCCCCAGCATTTT. Amino acid sequence: CASSLLGQNNQPQHF.

This clonotype was seen ten or more times. The chain links TRBV20-1 to TRBJ2-7, with D maybe TRBD1 (6 bases). The ends were cut back, 2 bases at V and 3 bases at J, with 8 bases in the middle. Germline V gene lookup returns CDR1 DFQATT and CDR2 SNEGSKA (reference sequence). This CDR3 is built from 12 residues. CDR3 nucleotides: TGCAGTGCTAGACCGGACAGCTACGAGCAGTACTTC. Translated: CSARPDSYEQYF.